This T cell receptor beta chain is from a study of T-cell reconstitution after alpha-beta-depleted transplantation in children. The TCRbeta library was prepared with unique molecular identifiers. From the PCR reads, TCRdb called clonotypes with MiXCR, one entry per CDR3 protein. The repertoire has approximately 490,000 distinct CDR3 sequences, under 15% of them found once; the top ten carry roughly 5.4%. CDR3 size: 16 residues. Losses at the gene ends were 6 bases for V and 4 bases for J; bases not matched to a gene: 9. Many counts were recorded for this clonotype. The material was PBMCs from the stem cell graft donor, obtained from the stem cell graft. The chain joins TRBV12-3 or TRBV12-4 to TRBJ2-5; TRBD2 aligns across 12 bases. The source of this sequence is a human donor who donated a stem cell graft to a child with combined immunodeficiency. The chain's CDR3 is CASSPLAGGPGETQYF. The DNA of the CDR3 is TGTGCCAGCAGCCCTCTAGCGGGAGGGCCGGGAGAGACCCAGTACTTC.